The clone carrying this T cell receptor (beta chain) was recorded many times. TCRdb re-analysed the 5' RACE reads in MiXCR, keeping a single row per CDR3 protein. The sample carries about 690,000 distinct CDR3 sequences, around 6% recorded once. The data are from a study of identical twins. V dropped 4 bases and J dropped 5 bases, with 8 bases sitting between them. The CDR3 runs 11 residues. The germline V gene has CDR1 SQVTM and CDR2 ANQGSEA. The sequencing sample was made of naive T cells sorted from blood. The chain links TRBV29-1 to TRBJ2-5, with no clear D. The source of this sequence is a man aged 18 to 30 in good health. The CDR3: CSVVPVETQYF. Written as DNA, the CDR3 is TGCAGCGTTGTCCCCGTGGAGACCCAGTACTTC.